The next 9 T cell receptor beta chains were all read from a single sample in a study of tumor and adjacent non-tumor tissue in lung cancer. This sample's RNA came from whole unsorted tissue. TCRbeta libraries were built with three rounds of nested PCR, modified from ARM-PCR. TCRdb analysed the multiplex PCR reads with MiXCR anew, one entry per CDR3 protein. The sample includes about 200,000 distinct CDR3 sequences, around 71% seen only once; the top ten take around 27%. Sequenced input: lung tumor tissue. All receptors derive from a man aged 55-75 years with non-small cell lung cancer.

The V and J genes are TRBV11-1 and TRBJ1-1, with D possibly matching TRBD1 (5 bases). This CDR3 has 15 amino acids. The V gene's germline CDR1 is SGHAT and CDR2 FQDESV (reference sequence). Trimming removed 5 bases at V and 10 bases at J, with 23 bases between. Here the CDR3 reads CASSHRWQGRYVAFF. The CDR3 DNA reads TGTGCCAGCAGCCATAGGTGGCAGGGAAGGTATGTAGCTTTCTTT.

About this clonotype itself: A much larger clone lies one base from this, so it may be a read error. The chain is built from TRBV4-1 and TRBJ1-4; D is unresolved. The CDR3 is made up of 14 amino acids. Germline V CDR1 and CDR2: MGHRA, YSYEKL. CDR3 nucleotides: TGCGCCAGCAGCCGAACTCCTAGGGATGAAAGACTGTTTTTT. As protein: CASSRTPRDERLFF.

The V gene is TRBV6-2 or TRBV6-3, the J gene TRBJ2-6; D may be TRBD1 (5 bases). Trimming cost V 11 bases and J 6 bases, with 11 bases left between them. The CDR3 is 12 amino acids. Germline CDR1 reads MNHEY; CDR2 reads SVGEGT. DNA for the CDR3: TGTGCCGAAGGGGCTGAGGCCAACGTCCTGACTTTC. As protein: CAEGAEANVLTF.

The table lists this clonotype with a few counts. The chain links TRBV20-1 to TRBJ2-7; no definite D call. V was trimmed by 3 bases and J by 7 bases, leaving 19 bases between them. The CDR3 spans 14 residues. Germline V gene sequence: CDR1 DFQATT, CDR2 SNEGSKA (reference sequence). The DNA of the CDR3 is TGCAGTGCTAGTTATCTGTATGCCTCTCGGGAGCAGTACTTC. Its translation is CSASYLYASREQYF.

Remarks on this clonotype: The CDR3 end shows no conserved phenylalanine or tryptophan, and so a read error is likely. This chain uses TRBV12-3 or TRBV12-4 with TRBJ1-4; D ambiguous. CDR3 length: 15 amino acids. V lost 6 bases and J 7 bases, leaving 18 bases between the germline ends. CDR3 DNA: TGTGCCAGCAGCTCCGACATCGGGTTCAGTGAAAAACTGTTTTCT. This encodes CASSSDIGFSEKLFS.

CDR3 residues: CSASGTSWNNEQFF. For the CDR3, the DNA is TGCAGTGCTAGTGGAACTAGCTGGAACAATGAGCAGTTCTTC. The chain recombines TRBV20-1 with TRBJ2-1; TRBD2 might be the D (6 bases). The CDR3 has 14 amino acids. CDR1 and CDR2 from the germline V gene are DFQATT and SNEGSKA (reference sequence). V lost 3 bases and J 5 bases, leaving 14 bases between the germline ends.

The chain joins TRBV7-9 to TRBJ2-7; tentative D call: TRBD1 (6 bases). CDR3 length: 14 amino acids. CDR1 and CDR2 (germline): SEHNR, FQNEAQ (reference sequence). V lost 3 bases and J 4 bases, leaving 13 bases between the germline ends. The CDR3 reads CASSLQGISYEQYF. The CDR3 coding sequence is TGTGCCAGCAGCTTGCAGGGGATCTCATACGAGCAGTACTTC.

Concerning this clonotype itself: Its ends do not fully match the called genes, so a read error is possible. This rearrangement joins TRBV4-2 to TRBJ1-5; the D gene is possibly TRBD1 (5 bases). Germline V gene sequence: CDR1 LGHNA, CDR2 YNFKEQ. The CDR3 contains 16 residues. CDR3 coding DNA: TGTGCCTGCAGCCAAACAGGTTGGGGTGAGGGCCAGCCCCAGCATTTT. It specifies CACSQTGWGEGQPQHF.

Regarding this clonotype: The germline gene is not matched at one end of the junction; a read error may be the cause. The rearrangement links TRBV4-3 to TRBJ2-1; 7 positions match TRBD2. Germline V gives CDR1 LGHNA, CDR2 YSLEER. The CDR3 runs to 18 residues. The CDR3 DNA reads as TGCGCCAGTAGCCGATCTAGCGGATTCTCAAGCTCCTACAATGAGCAGTCCTTC. The encoded protein is CASSRSSGFSSSYNEQSF.